The sequence of this T cell receptor beta chain was determined in a study of blood T cell repertoires in COVID-19. Study details: Sites in the United States, Italy and Spain provided acute and convalescent COVID-19 samples. PBMCs, B-cell-depleted T cells, or T cells were the source of the cDNA or gDNA that made up the material.

As handled by the study authors: Amplifying reference gene primers gave estimates of nucleated cell counts. TCRdb's copy holds only in-frame clones and misses some; the assay was immunoSEQ multiplex PCR. The DNA was the basis for D and trimming; V, J and clone size are from that table. This table has 150,000 to 200,000 clones, approximately 87% appearing once. Trimming removed 3 bases from V and 0 bases from J, with 6 bases in between. The CDR3 contains 13 residues. The germline gives CDR1 SEHNR, CDR2 FQNEAQ (reference sequence). In Seattle, patients joined the study during active infection and were tracked longitudinally.

The receptor's source is a woman in her seventies with COVID-19, enrolled during active disease. The sample taken for sequencing was peripheral blood. This chain uses TRBV7-9 with TRBJ2-7; no clear D. The CDR3 DNA follows: TGTGCCAGCAGCTTCCGAGGCTCCTACGAGCAGTACTTC. Its translation is CASSFRGSYEQYF.